The 29 T cell receptor beta chains given below trace back to one sample, sequenced in a study of cytomegalovirus exposure and HLA in healthy donors. Primers included in the PCR were 60 Vbeta and 13 Jbeta primers. The data were produced by immunoSEQ multiplex PCR, yet TCRdb's version contains in-frame clones alone and is incomplete. The table lists some 200,000 clones. The sequencing sample was made of PBMCs. These TCRs come from a girl aged 2 to 9 in good health and CMV-seropositive.

The rearrangement joins TRBV6-5 to TRBJ1-5; 8 nucleotides line up with TRBD1. J lost 6 bases, V lost 6 bases, and 4 bases had no gene match. CDR1 and CDR2 from the germline V gene are MNHEY and SVGAGI. The CDR3 sequence is 13 residues long. CDR3 in amino acids: CASSLDRGQPQHF. The CDR3 DNA reads TGTGCCAGCAGCCTCGACAGGGGTCAGCCCCAGCATTTT.

J is TRBJ1-1 and V is TRBV28; D is possibly TRBD1 (6 bases). CDR3 length: 14 amino acids. V shed 5 bases and J shed 1 base, with 11 bases lying between them. The germline gives CDR1 MDHEN, CDR2 SYDVKM. The CDR3 spells CASSIRQANTEAFF. The CDR3 nucleotides are TGTGCCAGCAGTATTAGACAGGCGAACACTGAAGCTTTCTTT.

The chain's CDR3 is CASSRGSQGNNSPLHF. As DNA, the CDR3 is TGTGCCAGCAGCCGGGGTAGTCAGGGGAATAATTCACCCCTCCACTTT. This rearrangement joins TRBV11-2 to TRBJ1-6; a weak D match, TRBD1 (6 bases). Germline V gives CDR1 SGHAT, CDR2 FQNNGV. This CDR3 contains 16 residues. The ends were cut back, 5 bases at V and 5 bases at J, with 16 bases in the middle.

The chain joins TRBV30 to TRBJ2-5; tentative D call: TRBD2 (6 bases). This CDR3 contains 14 residues. In germline, CDR1 is GTSNPN, CDR2 SVGIG (reference sequence). V was shortened by 2 bases and J by 4 bases, with 14 bases between the two germline ends. CDR3: CAWSLLAGGETQYF. The CDR3 coding sequence is TGTGCCTGGAGTTTACTAGCAGGCGGAGAGACCCAGTACTTC.

The rearrangement links TRBV18 to TRBJ2-5; a possible D gene is TRBD1 (6 bases). V lost 4 bases and J 3 bases, leaving 9 bases between the germline ends. This CDR3 has 13 amino acids. The germline CDR1 and CDR2 sequences are KGHSH and LQKENI. The CDR3 here is CASSRQGKETQYF. The DNA for the CDR3 is TGTGCCAGCTCACGGCAGGGGAAAGAGACCCAGTACTTC.

This chain links TRBV10-3 with TRBJ2-5, with TRBD2 matching over 7 bases. J was trimmed by 4 bases and V by 10 bases; bases with no gene match: 15. Germline values: CDR1 ENHRY, CDR2 SYGVKD. The length of the CDR3 is 15 residues. DNA of the CDR3: TGTGCCACCGCGCAACGGGAGGCTGAGGGAGAGACCCAGTACTTC. Translating gives CATAQREAEGETQYF.

The chain uses TRBV18 and TRBJ1-4; a possible D gene is TRBD1 (5 bases). Germline CDR1 and CDR2: KGHSH and LQKENI. V dropped 3 bases and J dropped 5 bases, with 13 bases sitting between them. The CDR3 is 15 residues long. The CDR3, as DNA: TGTGCCAGCTCACCCAAAGCGCAGGGAAATGAAAAACTGTTTTTT. Residues: CASSPKAQGNEKLFF.

Here the CDR3 reads CASSVESGSNQPQHF. The CDR3 nucleotides are TGTGCCAGCAGTGTCGAATCAGGAAGCAATCAGCCCCAGCATTTT. The chain uses TRBV2 and TRBJ1-5, with D uncertain. There are 15 residues in the CDR3. Germline values: CDR1 SNHLY, CDR2 FYNNEI. The germline V and J ends were trimmed by 4 bases and 1 base, with 11 bases remaining between them.

The V and J genes are TRBV28 and TRBJ1-2; 7 bases match TRBD1. The CDR3 extends over 12 amino acids. In germline, CDR1 is MDHEN, CDR2 SYDVKM. Trimming removed 5 bases from V and 8 bases from J; junction bases left unmatched: 5. The CDR3: CASSTGAGGYTF. In DNA form, the CDR3 reads TGTGCCAGCAGTACAGGGGCGGGGGGCTACACCTTC.

The V and J genes are TRBV10-3 and TRBJ1-1, with TRBD1 matching over 8 bases. CDR3 length: 14 amino acids. J lost 4 bases, V lost 4 bases, and 5 bases had no gene match. Germline CDR1 reads ENHRY; CDR2 reads SYGVKD. DNA of the CDR3: TGTGCCATCAGTGGGACAGGGCGGGGCACTGAAGCTTTCTTT. Translation: CAISGTGRGTEAFF.

In the case of this clone: The junction and the germline gene differ at one end; a read error may be behind it. The rearrangement joins TRBV7-7 to TRBJ2-1, with 7 positions matching TRBD2. Germline CDR1 SSHAT, CDR2 FNYEAQ (reference sequence). This CDR3 has 14 residues. The CDR3 loop is CASSFGGSENEQFF. The DNA for the CDR3 is TGTGCTAGCAGCTTCGGCGGGAGTGAGAATGAGCAGTTCTTC.

This sequence joins TRBV5-5 and TRBJ2-7, with a tentative D call TRBD2 (5 bases). The CDR3 sequence is 11 residues long. V shed 2 bases and J shed 6 bases, with 6 bases lying between them. From germline, CDR1 is SGHKS and CDR2 YYEKEE (reference sequence). CDR3 loop: CASSLLGEQYF. CDR3 sequence (DNA): TGTGCCAGCAGCTTACTAGGCGAGCAGTACTTC.

This rearrangement joins TRBV27 to TRBJ2-2, with 16 bases fitting TRBD2. This CDR3 contains 17 residues. In germline, CDR1 is MNHEY, CDR2 SMNVEV (reference sequence). J gave up 5 bases and V 5 bases, and 5 bases lay outside the gene matches. The CDR3 coding sequence is TGTGCCAGCAGTCCGGGACTAGCGGGAGGGCCAACCGGGGAGCTGTTTTTT. Translated, it gives CASSPGLAGGPTGELFF.

V is TRBV29-1 and J is TRBJ2-3, with 7 bases aligning to TRBD2. After removal of 1 base from V and 2 bases from J, the junction contained 6 bases not matched to a gene. Germline values: CDR1 SQVTM, CDR2 ANQGSEA. This CDR3 is 15 amino acids long. CDR3 nucleotide sequence: TGCAGCGTTGAAGTTCTAGCGGAAATCACAGATACGCAGTATTTT. It translates to CSVEVLAEITDTQYF.

The chain's CDR3 is CASSLVASGNTIYF. The CDR3 bases are TGTGCCAGCAGCCTAGTGGCCTCTGGAAACACCATATATTTT. The chain joins TRBV7-2 to TRBJ1-3; D is unclear. The V gene's germline CDR1 is SGHTA and CDR2 FQGNSA. V shed 5 bases and J shed 0 bases, with 8 bases lying between them. This CDR3 has 14 amino acids.

The chain has TRBV28 and TRBJ1-1, with a tentative D call TRBD1 (6 bases). V was cut by 2 bases and J by 4 bases, with 17 bases left in between. Germline V gene sequence: CDR1 MDHEN, CDR2 SYDVKM. This CDR3 has 16 amino acids. CDR3: CASSLAQGASRTEAFF. In nucleotides, the CDR3 is TGTGCCAGCAGTTTAGCACAGGGAGCGAGTCGCACTGAAGCTTTCTTT.

CDR3 in DNA: TGTGCCAGCAGTTTTCGGGGGGAGGTCGCGGGCTACACCTTC. This gives the protein CASSFRGEVAGYTF. J is TRBJ1-2 and V is TRBV27, with D tentatively TRBD1 (5 bases). Germline lookup yields CDR1 MNHEY and CDR2 SMNVEV (reference sequence). This CDR3 contains 14 residues. Trimming cost V 3 bases and J 8 bases, with 16 bases left between them.

J is TRBJ2-1 and V is TRBV6-1, with no clear D. V was shortened by 5 bases and J by 3 bases, with 14 bases between the two germline ends. CDR3 length: 15 residues. Germline V gives CDR1 MNHNS, CDR2 SASEGT. CDR3 in amino acids: CASSILVPLYNEQFF. CDR3 DNA: TGTGCCAGCAGTATTCTAGTGCCTCTCTACAATGAGCAGTTCTTC.

This rearrangement joins TRBV7-8 to TRBJ2-5, with TRBD1 identical over 9 bases. The CDR3 length is 14 residues. The trim removed 4 bases at V and 3 bases at J, leaving 3 bases unmatched. CDR1 is SGHVS, CDR2 FQNEAQ, per germline. The CDR3: CASSSDRGEETQYF. CDR3 in DNA: TGTGCCAGCAGCTCGGACAGGGGTGAAGAGACCCAGTACTTC.

The V call is TRBV27, the J call TRBJ2-7; D remains unclear. CDR3 length: 12 amino acids. Germline CDR1 and CDR2: MNHEY and SMNVEV (reference sequence). The germline V and J ends were trimmed by 4 bases and 2 bases, with 6 bases remaining between them. This chain's CDR3 is CASSSHPYEQYF. Here the CDR3 DNA reads TGTGCCAGCAGTTCCCATCCCTACGAGCAGTACTTC.

This sequence joins TRBV6-5 and TRBJ2-7; perhaps TRBD2 as D (5 bases). The V end was cut by 10 bases, the J end by 3 bases, with 16 bases between. Germline V gene sequence: CDR1 MNHEY, CDR2 SVGAGI. This CDR3 comprises 13 residues. Here the CDR3 reads CATRGNALYEQYF. In DNA, the CDR3 is TGTGCCACTCGAGGGAACGCCCTCTACGAGCAGTACTTC.

The chain is built from TRBV4-1 and TRBJ2-1, with TRBD2 matching 9 bases. Unmatched junction bases numbered 10, after V lost 1 base and J lost 9 bases. There are 16 residues in the CDR3. Germline assignment: CDR1 MGHRA and CDR2 YSYEKL. CDR3 in DNA: TGCGCCAGCAGCCAAGTCAAGCGGGAGGTACCGGGTGAGCAGTTCTTC. Its protein is CASSQVKREVPGEQFF.

The V and J genes are TRBV6-5 and TRBJ2-7, with D possibly matching TRBD1 (5 bases). V was pared by 0 bases and J by 3 bases, with 12 bases between. Germline assignment: CDR1 MNHEY and CDR2 SVGAGI. There are 15 residues in the CDR3. CDR3 nucleotides: TGTGCCAGCAGTTACTCGATGGGCGACAGCTACGAGCAGTACTTC. Amino acids: CASSYSMGDSYEQYF.

The V gene is TRBV6-4, the J gene TRBJ1-2; TRBD1 might be the D (6 bases). The V and J ends lost 2 bases and 2 bases respectively, with 12 bases between them. The CDR3 length is 15 residues. The germline gives CDR1 MRHNA, CDR2 SNTAGT. CDR3 loop: CASSDPRRGNYGYTF. CDR3 nucleotide sequence: TGTGCCAGCAGTGACCCCCGCAGGGGAAACTATGGCTACACCTTC.

The chain carries TRBV5-4 and TRBJ2-1, with TRBD2 matching over 10 bases. Germline V gene sequence: CDR1 SGHNT, CDR2 YYREEE (reference sequence). The CDR3 is 18 residues long. V shed 6 bases, J shed 0 bases, and the junction held 12 bases outside the gene matches. CDR3 residues: CASTGFVVAGGSYNEQFF. Written as DNA, the CDR3 is TGTGCCAGCACCGGGTTTGTTGTAGCGGGAGGCTCCTACAATGAGCAGTTCTTC.

Points on this clone: Different DNA sequences within this sample yield the same CDR3. The chain couples TRBV5-1 to TRBJ1-2, with 11 bases identical to TRBD1. V lost 4 bases and J lost 4; bases outside the gene matches: 6. The CDR3 consists of 15 residues. Germline V gene sequence: CDR1 SGHRS, CDR2 YFSETQ. CDR3 sequence reads: CASSLGQGAGYGYTF. CDR3 DNA: TGCGCCAGCAGCCTTGGACAGGGGGCAGGCTATGGCTACACCTTC.

This chain links TRBV28 with TRBJ2-2; tentatively, D is TRBD2 (6 bases). The CDR3 extends over 15 amino acids. Per the germline V gene, CDR1 is MDHEN and CDR2 is SYDVKM. Trimming removed 7 bases at V and 4 bases at J, with 16 bases between. The CDR3 sequence is CASTETRLGTGELFF. The CDR3 DNA sequence: TGTGCCAGCACGGAGACTAGACTGGGCACCGGGGAGCTGTTTTTT.

The V gene is TRBV6-5, the J gene TRBJ1-1, with 7 bases identical to TRBD1. The junction had 10 bases not matched to a gene; V was cut back by 6 bases and J by 3 bases. The CDR3 runs 15 residues. Germline lookup yields CDR1 MNHEY and CDR2 SVGAGI. CDR3 in DNA: TGTGCCAGCAGGCACCCCAGGGGGGATTACACTGAAGCTTTCTTT. This codes for CASRHPRGDYTEAFF.

This sequence joins TRBV10-1 and TRBJ1-2; D is unclear. There are 12 residues in the CDR3. Germline CDR1 WNHNN, CDR2 SYGVQD (reference sequence). Trimming left V 0 bases short and J 4 bases short, with 3 bases between. As DNA, the CDR3 is TGCGCCAGCAGTGAGTCCGGCTATGGCTACACCTTC. Amino acid sequence: CASSESGYGYTF.